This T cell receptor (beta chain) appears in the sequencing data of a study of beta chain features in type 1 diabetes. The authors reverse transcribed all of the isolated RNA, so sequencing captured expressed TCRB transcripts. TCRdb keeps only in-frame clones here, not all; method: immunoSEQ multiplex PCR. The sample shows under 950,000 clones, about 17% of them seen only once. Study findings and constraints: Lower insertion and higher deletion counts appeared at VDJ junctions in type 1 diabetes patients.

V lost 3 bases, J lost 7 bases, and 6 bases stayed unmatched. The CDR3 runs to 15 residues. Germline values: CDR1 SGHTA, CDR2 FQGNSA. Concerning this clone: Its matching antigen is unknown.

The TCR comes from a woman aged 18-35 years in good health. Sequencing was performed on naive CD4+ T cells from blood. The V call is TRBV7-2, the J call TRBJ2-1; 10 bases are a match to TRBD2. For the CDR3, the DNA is TGTGCCAGCAGCTTTTATCTAGCGGGAGTTAATGAGCAGTTCTTC. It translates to CASSFYLAGVNEQFF.